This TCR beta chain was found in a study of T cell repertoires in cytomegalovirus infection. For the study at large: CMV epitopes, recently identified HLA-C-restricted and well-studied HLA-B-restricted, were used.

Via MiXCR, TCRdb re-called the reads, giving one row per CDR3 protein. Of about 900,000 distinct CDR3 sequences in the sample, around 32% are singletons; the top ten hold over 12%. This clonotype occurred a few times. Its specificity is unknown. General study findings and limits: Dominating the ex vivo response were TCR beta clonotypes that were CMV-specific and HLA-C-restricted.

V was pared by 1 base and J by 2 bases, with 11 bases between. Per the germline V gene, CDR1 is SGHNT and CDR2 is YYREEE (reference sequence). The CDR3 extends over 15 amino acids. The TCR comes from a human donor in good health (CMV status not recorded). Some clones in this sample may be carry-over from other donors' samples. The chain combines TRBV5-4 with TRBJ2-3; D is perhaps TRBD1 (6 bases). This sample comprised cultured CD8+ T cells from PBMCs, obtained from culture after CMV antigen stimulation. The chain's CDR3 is CASSLFGTNTDTQYF. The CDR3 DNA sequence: TGTGCCAGCAGCTTGTTTGGGACAAACACAGATACGCAGTATTTT.